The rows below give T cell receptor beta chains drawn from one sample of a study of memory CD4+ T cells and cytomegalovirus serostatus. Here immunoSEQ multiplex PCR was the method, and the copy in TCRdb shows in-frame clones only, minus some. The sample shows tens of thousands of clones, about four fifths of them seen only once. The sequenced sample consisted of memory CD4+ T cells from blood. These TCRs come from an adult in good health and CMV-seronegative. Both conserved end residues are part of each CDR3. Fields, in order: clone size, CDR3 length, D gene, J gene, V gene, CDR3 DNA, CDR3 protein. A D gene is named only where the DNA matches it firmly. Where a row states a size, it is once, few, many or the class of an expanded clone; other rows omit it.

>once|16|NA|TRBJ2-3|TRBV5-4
TGTGCCAGCAGCTTGAACGGGGGCGGGGGCACAGATACGCAGTATTTT
CASSLNGGGGTDTQYF
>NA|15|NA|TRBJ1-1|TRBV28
TGTGCCAGCAGTCCGCAGACAGCGGTCAACACTGAAGCTTTCTTT
CASSPQTAVNTEAFF
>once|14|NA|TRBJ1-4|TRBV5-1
TGCGCCAGCAGCCATCGTTCCAATAATGAAAAACTGTTTTTT
CASSHRSNNEKLFF
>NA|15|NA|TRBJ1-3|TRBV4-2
TGTGCCAGCAGCCAAGCTCGGTACTCTGGAAACACCATATATTTT
CASSQARYSGNTIYF
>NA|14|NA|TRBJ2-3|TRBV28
TGTGCCAGCAGGTTGGGTGGGTACACAGATACGCAGTATTTT
CASRLGGYTDTQYF
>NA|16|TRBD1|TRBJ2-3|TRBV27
TGTGCCAGCCGTTTATGGCTAGGACAGGGAGAAGATACGCAGTATTTT
CASRLWLGQGEDTQYF
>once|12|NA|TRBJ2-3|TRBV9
TGTGCCAGCGGACTCAATTCAGATACGCAGTATTTT
CASGLNSDTQYF
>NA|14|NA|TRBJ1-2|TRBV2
TGTGCCAGCAGTGAACGGGGGGCTAACTATGGCTACACCTTC
CASSERGANYGYTF
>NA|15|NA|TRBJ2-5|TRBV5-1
TGCGCCAGCAGCATACAGGAGCCCGTGCGGGAGACCCAGTACTTC
CASSIQEPVRETQYF
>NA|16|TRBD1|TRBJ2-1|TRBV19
TGTGCCAGTAGTAGGGGAGACAGGGCGACGTACAATGAGCAGTTCTTC
CASSRGDRATYNEQFF
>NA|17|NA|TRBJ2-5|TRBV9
TGTGCCAGCAGCGTAGTTAAATGGGTGACTTCTCGAGAGACCCAGTACTTC
CASSVVKWVTSRETQYF
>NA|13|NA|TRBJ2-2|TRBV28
TGTGCCAGCAGTACCCCTTGGACCGGGGAGCTGTTTTTT
CASSTPWTGELFF
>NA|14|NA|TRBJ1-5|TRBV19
TGTGCCAGTAGTATCGCAGGTAGCAATCAGCCCCAGCATTTT
CASSIAGSNQPQHF
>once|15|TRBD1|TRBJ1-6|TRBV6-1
TGTGCCAGCAGAGGGGGGGACAGGGAGGGATCACCCCTCCACTTT
CASRGGDREGSPLHF
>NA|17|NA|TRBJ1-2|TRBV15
TGTGCCACCAGCAGAGATTACCTGGGGGGGATTAACTATGGCTACACCTTC
CATSRDYLGGINYGYTF
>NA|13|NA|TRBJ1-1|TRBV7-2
TGTGCCAGCAGCCGACAGACGAACACTGAAGCTTTCTTT
CASSRQTNTEAFF
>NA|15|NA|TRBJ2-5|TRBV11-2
TGTGCCAGCAGCTTACAGGGGGGCAGGGAAGAGACCCAGTACTTC
CASSLQGGREETQYF
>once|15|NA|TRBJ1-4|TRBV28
TGTGCCAGCAGTACGCCAGGGCAGGGTAATGAAAAACTGTTTTTT
CASSTPGQGNEKLFF
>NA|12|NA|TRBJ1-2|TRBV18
TGTGCCAGCTCATCGTACAGGGACGGCTACACCTTC
CASSSYRDGYTF
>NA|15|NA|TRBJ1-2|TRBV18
TGTGCCAGCTCACTGGGAGCAGGGGACAACTATGGCTACACCTTC
CASSLGAGDNYGYTF
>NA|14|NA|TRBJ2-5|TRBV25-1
TGTGCCAGCAGTGCCCCGGGGGTGGAGGAGACCCAGTACTTC
CASSAPGVEETQYF
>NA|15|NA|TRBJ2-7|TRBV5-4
TGTGCCAGCAGCCCGGCGGGCGGACAAACCTACGAGCAGTACTTC
CASSPAGGQTYEQYF
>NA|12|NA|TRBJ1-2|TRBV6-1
TGTGCCAGGGGTCTTCAGAGTTATGGCTACACCTTC
CARGLQSYGYTF
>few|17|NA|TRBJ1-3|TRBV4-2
TGTGCCAGCAGCCAAGATTGGGGGTCCAACTCTGGAAACACCATATATTTT
CASSQDWGSNSGNTIYF
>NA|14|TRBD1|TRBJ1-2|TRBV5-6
TGTGCCAGCAGCTTGGCCACAGGGGGCGGTGGCTACACCTTC
CASSLATGGGGYTF
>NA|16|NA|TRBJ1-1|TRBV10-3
TGTGCCATCAGTGAGTCGCTCGCGAGGGGGAACACTGAAGCTTTCTTT
CAISESLARGNTEAFF
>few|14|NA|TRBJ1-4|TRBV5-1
TGCGCCAGCAGCTTGGAAAGGGCTAATGAAAAACTGTTTTTT
CASSLERANEKLFF
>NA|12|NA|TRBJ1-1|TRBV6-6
TGTGCCAGCAGTTACGGGCGGTCTGAAGCTTTCTTT
CASSYGRSEAFF
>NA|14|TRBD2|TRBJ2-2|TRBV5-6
TGTGCCAGCAGCACCCCGGGGGGAACCGGGGAGCTGTTTTTT
CASSTPGGTGELFF
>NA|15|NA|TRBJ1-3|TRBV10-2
TGCGCCAGCAGTGATTCGAGGAGGGCTGGAAACACCATATATTTT
CASSDSRRAGNTIYF
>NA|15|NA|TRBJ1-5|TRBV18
TGTGCCAGCTCATTTTCCAGGGATAGCAATCAGCCCCAGCATTTT
CASSFSRDSNQPQHF
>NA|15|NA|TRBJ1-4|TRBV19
TGTGCCAGTAGTATCATGGGGGCCTCTAATGAAAAACTGTTTTTT
CASSIMGASNEKLFF
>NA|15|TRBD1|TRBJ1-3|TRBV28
TGTGCCAGCAGTTTGAGGGGGCTGGCCGGAAACACCATATATTTT
CASSLRGLAGNTIYF
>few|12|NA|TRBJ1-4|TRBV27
TGTGCCAGCTTGGGCCCTAATGAAAAACTGTTTTTT
CASLGPNEKLFF
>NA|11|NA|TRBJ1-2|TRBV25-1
TGTGCCAGCGGCTACAAGGGAGGCTACACCTTC
CASGYKGGYTF
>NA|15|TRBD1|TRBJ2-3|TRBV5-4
TGTGCCAGCAGCTCGGACAGGGGGCGCCCAGATACGCAGTATTTT
CASSSDRGRPDTQYF
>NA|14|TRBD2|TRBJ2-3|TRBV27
TGTGCCAGCAGTCCAGGACTAGGGACAGATACGCAGTATTTT
CASSPGLGTDTQYF
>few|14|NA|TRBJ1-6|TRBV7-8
TGTGCCAGCAGCTTGACGGCAGGGGTGACACCCCTCCACTTT
CASSLTAGVTPLHF
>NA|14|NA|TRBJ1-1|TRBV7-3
TGTGCCAGCAGCCTAGGACACTCGAACACTGAAGCTTTCTTT
CASSLGHSNTEAFF
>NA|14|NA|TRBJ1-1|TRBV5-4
TGTGCCAGCAGCTTGGGGCAGGGCTACACTGAAGCTTTCTTT
CASSLGQGYTEAFF
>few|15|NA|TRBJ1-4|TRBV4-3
TGCGCCAGCAGCCAAAGCCAAGGGTGGAATGAAAAACTGTTTTTT
CASSQSQGWNEKLFF
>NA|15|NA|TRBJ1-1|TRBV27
TGTGCCAGCAGGACTCAGGGTACTATGAACACTGAAGCTTTCTTT
CASRTQGTMNTEAFF